What follows is one T cell receptor beta chain and its context. Its antigen is not identified. The sample is drawn from a study of OX40 agonist ivuxolimab in advanced cancers. Turning to the study itself: With a range of roughly 20 to 90, age averaged about 58 years, and approximately 83% were male. Partial responses were achieved by three patients, of whom one had hepatocellular carcinoma and two had cutaneous melanoma.

CDR1 is SEHNR and CDR2 is FQNEAQ in the germline V gene (reference sequence). J lost 0 bases, V lost 9 bases, and 13 bases had no gene match. The CDR3 has 16 amino acids. Whole-study results and caveats: Blood T cells, both CD4+ and CD8+, expanded clonally by week 6 at 0.1 to 3.0 mg/kg.

Using immunoSEQ multiplex PCR, the repertoire was profiled, and TCRdb retains in-frame clones only, with some absent. The sample lists 23,000 or so clones, around 83% occurring once. This chain links TRBV7-9 with TRBJ1-1, with 7 bases lining up with TRBD1. The receptor was derived from an adult with an advanced solid tumor such as melanoma, head and neck, liver or kidney cancer. The sample in question was CD4+ or CD8+ T cells sorted from blood, obtained in a trial of the OX40 agonist ivuxolimab. The CDR3, as DNA: TGTGCCAGGCCGGGCGACAGGGCGTCGATGAACACTGAAGCTTTCTTT. Protein product: CARPGDRASMNTEAFF. The whole variable domain, remainder taken from reference TRBV7-9 and TRBJ1-1, is DTGVSQNPRHKITKRGQNVTFRCDPISEHNRLYWYRQTLGQGPEFLTYFQNEAQLEKSRLLSDRFSAERPKGSFSTLEIQRTEQGDSAMYLCARPGDRASMNTEAFFGQGTRLTVV.